The rows below give T cell receptor beta chains drawn from one sample of a study of T-cell memory formation after mild COVID-19. TCRdb ran MiXCR on the 5' RACE reads and lists one entry per CDR3 protein. The sample records 390,000 or so distinct CDR3 sequences, more than 15% being singletons. Sequenced input: PBMCs or a T cell subset sorted from them (not recorded which). These receptors came from a man aged 18 to 29 who had mild COVID-19 (a few samples of this study predate the infection). Cell type and time point are not known. Both conserved end residues are trimmed from each CDR3.

J: TRBJ1-3; V: TRBV12-3/TRBV12-4; CDR3: ASRAGPGNTIY
J: TRBJ2-7; V: TRBV4-3; CDR3: ASSQDPAASGGVRYEQY
J: TRBJ2-2; V: TRBV12-3/TRBV12-4; CDR3: AGSRPGELF
J: TRBJ1-6; V: TRBV6-5; CDR3: ASRLGYNSPLH
J: TRBJ1-6; V: TRBV27; CDR3: ASSRTQGINSPLH
J: TRBJ1-5; V: TRBV6-5; CDR3: ASRRQGADAGSNQPQH
J: TRBJ1-1; V: TRBV20-1; CDR3: SANLGGDTEAF
J: TRBJ2-1; V: TRBV2; CDR3: ASSGTWDWSGGEQF
J: TRBJ2-3; V: TRBV11-3; CDR3: ASSLGTSGGPADTQY
J: TRBJ1-5; V: TRBV5-1; CDR3: ASSLEPFNQPQH
J: TRBJ1-5; V: TRBV12-3/TRBV12-4; CDR3: ASSPVTGNNQPQH
J: TRBJ2-3; V: TRBV9; CDR3: ASSLSGGARVDTQY
J: TRBJ1-1; V: TRBV7-9; CDR3: ASSLDRTTNEAF
J: TRBJ2-3; V: TRBV7-2; CDR3: ASSPGTVSTDTQY
J: TRBJ2-5; V: TRBV6-5; CDR3: ASSFASTQY
J: TRBJ2-3; V: TRBV5-1; CDR3: ASSPGRGNTDTQY